Listed below are T cell receptor beta chains from one sample, sequenced in a study of T cells in Graves' hyperthyroidism and ophthalmopathy. TCRdb passed the multiplex PCR reads through MiXCR, listing each CDR3 protein once. The sample records under 300,000 distinct CDR3 sequences, 13% being singletons. The sequenced material came from blood. Receptors originate from a woman in her 30s with Graves' hyperthyroidism that later progressed to Graves' ophthalmopathy. Each CDR3 is given without its conserved first and last residue. D genes are given only for firm matches. Part of the rows lack a size; the others show once, few, many or a class for expanded clones.

J gene | V gene | D gene | clone size | CDR3 protein
TRBJ2-5 | TRBV6-5 | . | . | ASSYTWKGETQY
TRBJ1-1 | TRBV12-5 | . | many | ASGLVPGDTEAF
TRBJ2-2 | TRBV6-1 | . | . | ASSWLPGHTGELF
TRBJ2-3 | TRBV27 | . | . | ASSSETARY
TRBJ1-2 | TRBV7-2 | . | . | ASSLVSPGPSNGYT
TRBJ2-3 | TRBV5-5 | . | many | ASSPELDTQY
TRBJ2-7 | TRBV24-1 | TRBD2 | few | ATSDWKAGAYEQY
TRBJ2-1 | TRBV24-1 | TRBD2 | many | ATSDSEAGVYNEQF
TRBJ1-1 | TRBV12-3/TRBV12-4 | . | . | ASQPALNTEAF
TRBJ2-1 | TRBV28 | TRBD2 | few | ASSKAGGWYNEQF
TRBJ2-7 | TRBV5-1 | TRBD1 | many | ASSLGQGPYEQY
TRBJ1-5 | TRBV4-3 | . | . | ASSPSLLNQPQH
TRBJ1-1 | TRBV5-6 | . | . | ASSFGHPGAEAF
TRBJ2-3 | TRBV28 | . | many | ASSLVSHTDTQY
TRBJ1-5 | TRBV6-1 | . | many | ASWGSDRQPQH
TRBJ2-7 | TRBV6-2/TRBV6-3 | TRBD1 | many | ASSYLSGTGEQY
TRBJ1-1 | TRBV18 | . | . | ASSPIQPGVNTEAF
TRBJ1-2 | TRBV7-8 | . | . | ASSLMAQAAGYT
TRBJ2-3 | TRBV6-4 | TRBD2 | . | ASSEVLAVFTDTQY
TRBJ2-7 | TRBV6-5 | . | many | ASSYAGTGDNEQY
TRBJ2-7 | TRBV10-3 | . | many | AISGTSSYEQY
TRBJ2-7 | TRBV7-9 | . | many | ASSPRTEPYEQY
TRBJ1-2 | TRBV6-5 | TRBD1 | few | ASGYRQGIGYGYT
TRBJ1-2 | TRBV29-1 | TRBD1 | many | SVDTDRERGYT